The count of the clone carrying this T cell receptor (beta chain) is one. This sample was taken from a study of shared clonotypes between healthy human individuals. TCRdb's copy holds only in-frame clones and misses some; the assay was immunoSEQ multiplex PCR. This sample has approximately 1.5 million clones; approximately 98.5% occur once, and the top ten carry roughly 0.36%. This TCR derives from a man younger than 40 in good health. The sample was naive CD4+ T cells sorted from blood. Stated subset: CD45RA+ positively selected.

In DNA form, the CDR3 reads TGCAACCCGATAGGAAACAATGAGCAGTTCTTC. It yields the protein CNPIGNNEQFF. This chain joins TRBV20-1 and TRBJ2-1; no clear D gene. CDR1 and CDR2 from the germline V gene are DFQATT and SNEGSKA (reference sequence). The CDR3 totals 11 residues.